The entry below gives a single TCR beta chain sequence along with its context. Germline CDR1 is KGHSH and CDR2 is LQKENI. Trimming at V came to 6 bases and at J to 0 bases, leaving 7 bases not matched to a gene. The CDR3 is 16 amino acids. The entry originates in a study of blood T cell repertoires in COVID-19. Libraries were prepared by immunoSEQ multiplex PCR; TCRdb keeps only in-frame clonotypes and omits some of them. Among 200,000 to 300,000 clones listed, 85% to 95% were seen once. V gene TRBV18 combines with J gene TRBJ2-2, with TRBD1 matching 7 bases. The sample consisted of peripheral blood. The origin of this receptor is a man aged 30-40 years with COVID-19, enrolled during active disease. The CDR3 DNA sequence: TGTGCCAGCTCTCCATCGGGACAGACGAACACCGGGGAGCTGTTTTTT. As protein: CASSPSGQTNTGELFF. Variable domain in full (rest from reference TRBV18 and TRBJ2-2): NAGVMQNPRHLVRRRGQEARLRCSPMKGHSHVYWYRQLPEEGLKFMVYLQKENIIDESGMPKERFSAEFPKEGPSILRIQQVVRGDSAAYFCASSPSGQTNTGELFFGEGSRLTVL.